The clone carrying this T cell receptor (beta chain) was seen more than once but under ten times. The investigators reverse transcribed all of the isolated RNA, so they sequenced expressed TCRB transcripts. TCRdb's table, derived via immunoSEQ multiplex PCR, lists solely in-frame clones and lacks some. The repertoire holds some 99,000 clones, with 30% to 50% as singletons. The entry originates in a study of beta chain features in type 1 diabetes. Germline V gives CDR1 SGHAT, CDR2 FQDESV (reference sequence). The CDR3 contains 16 residues. This sequence joins TRBV11-1 and TRBJ2-5, with TRBD2 matching 7 bases. The end of the DNA fits TRBJ2-7 better, so the J call may be wrong. This sequence originates from a woman under 30 in good health. Sequencing was done on a sample of stem cell memory CD4+ T cells from blood. This CDR3 reads CASSSPFGGGSYEQYF. The CDR3 region has the DNA TGTGCCAGCAGCTCCCCGTTCGGCGGGGGCTCCTACGAGCAGTACTTC.